The rows below give T cell receptor beta chains drawn from one sample of a study of regulatory T cells in long-lasting Graves disease. TCRdb reprocessed the multiplex PCR reads with MiXCR, giving one entry per CDR3 protein. Seen here are about 620,000 distinct CDR3 sequences, about 16% observed once, and the top ten hold approximately 20%. The same sample was also used in a study of T cells in Graves' hyperthyroidism and ophthalmopathy.

Sequenced material: peripheral blood mononuclear cells (PBMCs), taken at new diagnosis, from a patient treated with antithyroid drugs. These receptors were obtained from a woman in her 30s with Graves disease. Both conserved end residues are part of each CDR3. The D gene is left open where the match is weak. Size tells how often a clone was seen (once, few, many) or the class of an expanded clone, and some rows leave it out.

v_gene	abundance	len	j_gene	d_gene	CDR3aa	CDR3nt
TRBV24-1	many	15	TRBJ2-7	-	CATSDSGTMAYEQYF	TGTGCCACCAGTGATTCCGGGACAATGGCCTACGAGCAGTACTTC
TRBV6-2/TRBV6-3	-	12	TRBJ2-1	-	CASSYNDNEQFF	TGTGCCAGCAGTTACAATGACAATGAGCAGTTCTTC
TRBV6-9	-	16	TRBJ1-3	-	CASSYTLQSSGNTIYF	TGTGCCAGCAGTTACACATTACAGAGCTCTGGAAACACCATATATTTT
TRBV7-9	few	17	TRBJ1-5	-	CASSLESFSGSNQPQHF	TGTGCCAGCAGCTTAGAGTCATTTTCAGGTAGCAATCAGCCCCAGCATTTT
TRBV6-2/TRBV6-3	many	15	TRBJ1-1	-	CASSYLGELNTEAFF	TGTGCCAGCAGTTATCTGGGGGAGTTGAACACTGAAGCTTTCTTT
TRBV28	many	14	TRBJ1-5	-	CASSQGGHNQPQHF	TGTGCCAGCAGCCAAGGGGGGCACAATCAGCCCCAGCATTTT
TRBV4-1	-	13	TRBJ2-7	-	CASSQDGAAEQYF	TGCGCCAGCAGCCAGGACGGGGCGGCCGAGCAGTACTTC
TRBV28	many	13	TRBJ2-7	-	CASSFQGMYEQYF	TGTGCCAGCAGTTTCCAGGGGATGTACGAGCAGTACTTC
TRBV4-2	-	16	TRBJ2-2	-	CASSLTRALNTGELFF	TGTGCCAGCAGCCTTACTAGAGCCTTAAACACCGGGGAGCTGTTTTTT
TRBV12-5	many	14	TRBJ2-1	TRBD2	CASGLWVTLAGVYF	TGTGCTAGTGGTTTATGGGTGACACTAGCGGGAGTATACTTC
TRBV6-1	many	13	TRBJ2-2	-	CASLTGRTGELFF	TGTGCCAGTCTTACGGGACGAACCGGGGAGCTGTTTTTT
TRBV4-3	-	15	TRBJ1-4	TRBD1	CASSQVGTGDRLLFF	TGCGCCAGCAGCCAAGTAGGGACAGGGGACCGGTTGCTGTTTTTT
TRBV12-3/TRBV12-4	-	15	TRBJ1-5	-	CASSWGLSLVQPQHF	TGTGCCAGCAGTTGGGGTCTCAGTCTGGTTCAGCCCCAGCATTTT
TRBV28	many	19	TRBJ2-1	TRBD2	CASHTWTSGRAKAPNEQFF	TGTGCCAGCCATACATGGACTAGCGGGAGGGCCAAGGCGCCCAATGAGCAGTTCTTC
TRBV12-5	many	15	TRBJ2-1	-	CASGDRGVNDNEQFF	TGTGCTAGTGGAGACAGAGGGGTCAACGACAATGAGCAGTTCTTC
TRBV12-3/TRBV12-4	-	12	TRBJ1-2	-	CASSLSQRGYTF	TGTGCCAGCAGTTTATCCCAGAGGGGCTACACCTTC
TRBV2	many	14	TRBJ2-5	TRBD2	CASSGSGGGETQYF	TGTGCCAGCAGTGGATCGGGAGGTGGGGAGACCCAGTACTTC
TRBV12-3/TRBV12-4	many	15	TRBJ1-5	-	CASSPPFGVDQPQHF	TGTGCCAGCAGTCCCCCTTTTGGTGTGGATCAGCCCCAGCATTTT
TRBV5-1	many	15	TRBJ2-3	TRBD2	CASSTTSGITDTQYF	TGCGCCAGCAGCACCACTAGCGGAATCACAGATACGCAGTATTTT
TRBV7-9	once	15	TRBJ2-7	-	CASSQEHSGSYEQYF	TGTGCCAGCAGCCAAGAACATAGCGGCTCCTACGAGCAGTACTTC
TRBV5-6	many	13	TRBJ1-1	-	CASSLPTFVEAFF	TGTGCCAGCAGCTTACCTACATTCGTTGAAGCTTTCTTT
TRBV7-9	once	12	TRBJ1-1	-	CASSLAGPGAFF	TGTGCCAGCAGCTTAGCGGGACCAGGGGCTTTCTTT
TRBV4-1	-	14	TRBJ1-1	-	CASSARKEYTEAFF	TGCGCCAGCAGCGCACGCAAGGAATACACTGAAGCTTTCTTT
TRBV12-3/TRBV12-4	-	15	TRBJ2-7	TRBD1	CASSFADRGTYEQYF	TGTGCCAGCAGTTTCGCCGACAGGGGGACCTACGAGCAGTACTTC
TRBV15	many	17	TRBJ2-7	-	CATSRDFSRALAYEQYF	TGTGCCACCAGCAGAGATTTCAGCAGGGCACTTGCCTACGAGCAGTACTTC
TRBV20-1	-	15	TRBJ1-2	TRBD1	CSAREFRGGDYGYTF	TGCAGTGCTAGAGAATTCAGAGGGGGCGACTATGGCTACACCTTC
TRBV11-2	many	15	TRBJ1-1	-	CASSPRQVLNTEAFF	TGTGCCAGCAGCCCACGACAGGTGCTGAACACTGAAGCTTTCTTT
TRBV6-1	many	14	TRBJ1-2	-	CASTQAGRSYGYTF	TGTGCCAGCACCCAGGCGGGGCGTTCCTATGGCTACACCTTC
TRBV25-1	-	13	TRBJ2-1	-	CASSAPMGSEQFF	TGTGCCAGCAGTGCCCCAATGGGTTCTGAGCAGTTCTTC
TRBV19	-	15	TRBJ2-7	TRBD2	CASSIGTSSSYEQYF	TGTGCCAGTAGTATCGGGACTAGCTCATCCTACGAGCAGTACTTC
TRBV7-7	-	14	TRBJ2-5	-	CASSPLAEQETQYF	TGTGCTAGCAGCCCGTTAGCGGAGCAAGAGACCCAGTACTTC
TRBV6-1	many	16	TRBJ2-5	TRBD1	CASSPSPGQRTKTQYF	TGTGCCAGCAGTCCCTCCCCGGGACAGCGTACAAAGACCCAGTACTTC
TRBV6-2/TRBV6-3	many	18	TRBJ2-7	-	CASSYSRGPGTTRYEQYF	TGTGCCAGCAGTTACTCGAGGGGTCCCGGGACGACTCGCTACGAGCAGTACTTC
TRBV9	few	12	TRBJ1-1	-	CASSADPSEAFF	TGTGCCAGCAGCGCCGACCCCAGTGAAGCTTTCTTT
TRBV11-2	many	16	TRBJ2-1	TRBD2	CASSNLAGGRYNEQFF	TGTGCCAGCTCTAACTTAGCGGGAGGTCGGTACAATGAGCAGTTCTTC
TRBV7-2	few	15	TRBJ1-3	-	CASSLQGGAGNTIYF	TGTGCCAGCAGCCTCCAGGGAGGGGCAGGGAACACCATATATTTT
TRBV29-1	-	14	TRBJ2-4	TRBD1	CSVETGGSKNIQYF	TGCAGCGTTGAAACAGGGGGTTCCAAAAACATTCAGTACTTC
TRBV5-1	many	14	TRBJ2-1	-	CASGKRSSYNEQFF	TGCGCCAGCGGGAAACGATCTTCCTACAATGAGCAGTTCTTC
TRBV5-1	-	15	TRBJ1-2	TRBD1	CASSFPGQGNYGYTF	TGCGCCAGCAGCTTTCCGGGACAGGGCAACTATGGCTACACCTTC
TRBV7-9	-	16	TRBJ2-3	TRBD2	CASSSPLAADTDTQYF	TGTGCCAGCAGCTCCCCCCTAGCGGCCGACACAGATACGCAGTATTTT
TRBV29-1	many	11	TRBJ1-1	-	CSVGVLGEAFF	TGCAGCGTTGGGGTTCTAGGGGAAGCTTTCTTT
TRBV19	few	13	TRBJ1-4	-	CASSEGSNEKLFF	TGTGCCAGTAGTGAGGGATCTAATGAAAAACTGTTTTTT
TRBV7-9	many	15	TRBJ2-7	TRBD2	CATQLTSGIRYEQYF	TGTGCCACCCAATTGACTAGCGGGATTCGTTACGAGCAGTACTTC
TRBV20-1	-	10	TRBJ2-5	-	CSMGEETQYF	TGCAGTATGGGAGAAGAGACCCAGTACTTC
TRBV5-1	many	14	TRBJ2-7	TRBD2	CASSWKEAGYEQYF	TGCGCCAGCAGCTGGAAGGAAGCGGGATATGAGCAGTACTTC
TRBV6-1	many	13	TRBJ1-5	-	CASSFTFNQPQHF	TGTGCCAGCAGCTTTACTTTCAATCAGCCCCAGCATTTT
TRBV28	many	18	TRBJ2-7	-	CASSPRWAGVRSRHEQYF	TGTGCCAGCAGTCCCCGGTGGGCAGGGGTTCGTTCGCGGCACGAGCAGTACTTC
TRBV28	many	15	TRBJ2-7	TRBD1	CASSLVGTGHNEQYF	TGTGCCAGCAGTTTAGTTGGGACAGGGCATAACGAGCAGTACTTC
TRBV20-1	few	11	TRBJ1-2	-	CSAGGGYGYTF	TGCAGTGCCGGTGGCGGCTATGGCTACACCTTC
TRBV30	-	15	TRBJ2-7	TRBD1	CAWSGNWDSSYEQYF	TGTGCCTGGAGTGGTAACTGGGACAGCTCCTACGAGCAGTACTTC
TRBV4-1	-	15	TRBJ2-1	-	CASSPVGLGSGEQFF	TGCGCCAGCAGCCCCGTCGGGTTAGGGTCGGGTGAGCAGTTCTTC
TRBV4-1	-	16	TRBJ2-7	-	CASSQGDGRVSYEQYF	TGCGCCAGCAGCCAAGGTGACGGGCGGGTCTCCTACGAGCAGTACTTC
TRBV29-1	many	14	TRBJ2-1	-	CSVEETSGPNEQFF	TGCAGCGTTGAAGAGACCAGCGGGCCAAATGAGCAGTTCTTC
TRBV7-2	many	14	TRBJ2-7	-	CASSLTLSRSEQYF	TGTGCCAGCAGCCTTACACTTTCACGCAGCGAGCAGTACTTC
TRBV19	-	14	TRBJ2-5	-	CASSIVGGGETQYF	TGTGCCAGTAGTATAGTTGGCGGTGGAGAGACCCAGTACTTC
TRBV5-8	-	17	TRBJ1-2	TRBD1	CASSPSGGASRNYGYTF	TGTGCCAGCAGCCCCTCAGGGGGCGCGTCGCGAAACTATGGCTACACCTTC
TRBV28	-	17	TRBJ2-3	TRBD2	CASSLPGTSGRTDTQYF	TGTGCCAGCAGTTTACCCGGGACTAGCGGGAGAACAGATACGCAGTATTTT
TRBV7-2	many	18	TRBJ2-1	-	CASSPGGGPTLSYNEQFF	TGTGCCAGCAGCCCCGGGGGCGGGCCTACTCTCTCCTACAATGAGCAGTTCTTC
TRBV28	-	17	TRBJ2-2	TRBD2	CASSLYPSGSGTGELFF	TGTGCCAGCAGTTTATATCCCAGCGGGAGCGGCACCGGGGAGCTGTTTTTT
TRBV6-1	few	15	TRBJ1-1	-	CASRFLQGTNTEAFF	TGTGCCAGCAGATTCTTACAGGGAACGAACACTGAAGCTTTCTTT